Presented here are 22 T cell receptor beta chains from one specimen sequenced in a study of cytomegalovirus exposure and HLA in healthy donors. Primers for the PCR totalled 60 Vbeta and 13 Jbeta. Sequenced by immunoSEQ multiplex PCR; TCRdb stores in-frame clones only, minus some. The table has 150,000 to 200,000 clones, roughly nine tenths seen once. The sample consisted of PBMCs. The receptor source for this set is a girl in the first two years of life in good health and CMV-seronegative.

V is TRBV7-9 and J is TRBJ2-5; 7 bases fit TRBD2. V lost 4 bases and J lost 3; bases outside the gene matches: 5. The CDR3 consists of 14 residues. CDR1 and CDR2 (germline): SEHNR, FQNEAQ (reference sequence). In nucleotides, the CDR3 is TGTGCCAGCAGCTCTAAGCGGGGAAAAGAGACCCAGTACTTC. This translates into CASSSKRGKETQYF.

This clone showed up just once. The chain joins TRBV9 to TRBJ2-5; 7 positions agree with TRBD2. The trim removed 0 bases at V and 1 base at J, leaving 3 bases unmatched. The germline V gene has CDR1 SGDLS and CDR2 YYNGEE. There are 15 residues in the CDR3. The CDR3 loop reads CASSVDGTTQETQYF. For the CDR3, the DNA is TGTGCCAGCAGCGTAGACGGGACTACCCAAGAGACCCAGTACTTC.

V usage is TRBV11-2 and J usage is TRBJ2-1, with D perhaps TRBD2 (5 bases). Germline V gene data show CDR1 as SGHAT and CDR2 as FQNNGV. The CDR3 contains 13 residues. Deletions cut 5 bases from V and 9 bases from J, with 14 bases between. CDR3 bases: TGTGCCAGCAGCGCAGGCGGGTCGGGTGAGCAGTTCTTC. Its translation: CASSAGGSGEQFF. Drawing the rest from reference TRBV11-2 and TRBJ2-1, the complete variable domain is EAGVAQSPRYKIIEKRQSVAFWCNPISGHATLYWYQQILGQGPKLLIQFQNNGVVDDSQLPKDRFSAERLKGVDSTLKIQPAKLEDSAVYLCASSAGGSGEQFFGPGTRLTVL.

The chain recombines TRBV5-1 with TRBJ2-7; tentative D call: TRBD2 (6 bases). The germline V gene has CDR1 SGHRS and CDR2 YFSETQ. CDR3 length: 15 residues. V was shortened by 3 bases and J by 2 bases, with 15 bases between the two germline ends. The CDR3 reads CASSSMEGGPYEQYF. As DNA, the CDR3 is TGCGCCAGCAGCTCGATGGAGGGAGGCCCCTACGAGCAGTACTTC.

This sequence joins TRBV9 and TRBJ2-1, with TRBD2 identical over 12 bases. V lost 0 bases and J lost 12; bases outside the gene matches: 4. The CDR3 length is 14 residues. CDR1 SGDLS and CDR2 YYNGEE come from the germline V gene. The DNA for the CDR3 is TGTGCCAGCAGCGTAGGACTAGCGGGAGTTGCGCAGTTCTTC. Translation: CASSVGLAGVAQFF.

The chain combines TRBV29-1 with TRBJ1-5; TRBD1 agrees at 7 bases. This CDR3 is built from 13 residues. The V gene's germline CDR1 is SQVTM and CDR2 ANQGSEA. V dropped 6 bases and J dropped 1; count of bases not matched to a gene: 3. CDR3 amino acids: CSVMTGSNQPQHF. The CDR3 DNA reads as TGCAGCGTCATGACAGGGAGCAATCAGCCCCAGCATTTT.

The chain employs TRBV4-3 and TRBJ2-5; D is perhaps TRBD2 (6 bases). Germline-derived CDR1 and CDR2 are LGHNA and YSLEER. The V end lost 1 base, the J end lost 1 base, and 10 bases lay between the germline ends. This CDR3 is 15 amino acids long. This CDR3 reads CASSQASSGQETQYF. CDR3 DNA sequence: TGCGCCAGCAGCCAAGCAAGTAGCGGCCAAGAGACCCAGTACTTC.

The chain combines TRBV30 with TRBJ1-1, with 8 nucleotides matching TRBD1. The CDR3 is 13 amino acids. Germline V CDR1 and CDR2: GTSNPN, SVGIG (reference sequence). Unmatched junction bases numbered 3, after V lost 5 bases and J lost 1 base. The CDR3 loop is CAWGQGPNTEAFF. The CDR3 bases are TGTGCCTGGGGACAGGGCCCGAACACTGAAGCTTTCTTT.

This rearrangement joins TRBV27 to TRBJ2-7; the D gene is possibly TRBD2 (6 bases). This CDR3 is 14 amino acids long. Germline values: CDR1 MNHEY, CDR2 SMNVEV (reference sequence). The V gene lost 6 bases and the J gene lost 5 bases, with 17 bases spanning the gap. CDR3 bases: TGTGCCAGCAGCCCGGGACTGCTGGTGGACGAGCAGTACTTC. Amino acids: CASSPGLLVDEQYF.

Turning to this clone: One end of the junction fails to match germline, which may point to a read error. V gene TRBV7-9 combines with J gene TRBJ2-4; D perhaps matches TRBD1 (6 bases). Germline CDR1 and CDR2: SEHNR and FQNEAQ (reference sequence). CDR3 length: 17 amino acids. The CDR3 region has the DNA TGTTCCAGCAGCTTAATCAGGGACGTTCAGGGGAAAAACATTCAGTACTTC. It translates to CSSSLIRDVQGKNIQYF.

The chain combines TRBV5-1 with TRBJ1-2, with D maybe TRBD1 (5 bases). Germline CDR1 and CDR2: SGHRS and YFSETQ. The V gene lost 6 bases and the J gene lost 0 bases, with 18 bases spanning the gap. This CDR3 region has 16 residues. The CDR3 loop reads CASTTLPDTPNYGYTF. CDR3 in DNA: TGCGCCAGCACCACACTCCCGGACACTCCTAACTATGGCTACACCTTC.

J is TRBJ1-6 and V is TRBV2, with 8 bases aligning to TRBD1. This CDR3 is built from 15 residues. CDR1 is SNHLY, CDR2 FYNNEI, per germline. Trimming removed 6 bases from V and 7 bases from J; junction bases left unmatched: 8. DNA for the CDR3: TGTGCCAGCAGCTCCGACCGGGACAGGAATTCACCCCTCCACTTT. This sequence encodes CASSSDRDRNSPLHF.

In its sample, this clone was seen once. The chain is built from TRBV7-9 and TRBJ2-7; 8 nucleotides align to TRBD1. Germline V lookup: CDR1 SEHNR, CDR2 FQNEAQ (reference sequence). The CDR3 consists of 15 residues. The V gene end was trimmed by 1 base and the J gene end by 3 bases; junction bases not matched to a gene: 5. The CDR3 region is CASSLEDREYYEQYF. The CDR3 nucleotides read TGTGCCAGCAGCTTAGAGGACAGGGAGTACTACGAGCAGTACTTC. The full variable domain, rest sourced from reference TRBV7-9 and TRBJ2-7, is DTGVSQNPRHKITKRGQNVTFRCDPISEHNRLYWYRQTLGQGPEFLTYFQNEAQLEKSRLLSDRFSAERPKGSFSTLEIQRTEQGDSAMYLCASSLEDREYYEQYFGPGTRLTVT.

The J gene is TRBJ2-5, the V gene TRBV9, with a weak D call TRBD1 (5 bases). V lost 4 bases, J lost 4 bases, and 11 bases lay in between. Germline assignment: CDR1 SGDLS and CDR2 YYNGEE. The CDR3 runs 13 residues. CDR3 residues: CASSPRGRETQYF. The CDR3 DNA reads TGTGCCAGCAGCCCTAGGGGTCGAGAGACCCAGTACTTC. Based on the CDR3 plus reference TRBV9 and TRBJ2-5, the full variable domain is DSGVTQTPKHLITATGQRVTLRCSPRSGDLSVYWYQQSLDQGLQFLIQYYNGEERAKGNILERFSAQQFPDLHSELNLSSLELGDSALYFCASSPRGRETQYFGPGTRLLVL.

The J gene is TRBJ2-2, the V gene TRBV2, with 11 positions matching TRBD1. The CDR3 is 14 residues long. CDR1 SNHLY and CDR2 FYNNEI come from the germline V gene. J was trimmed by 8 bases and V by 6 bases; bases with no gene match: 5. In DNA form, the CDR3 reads TGTGCCAGCAGCCCGGGACAGGGGGAGGGGGAGCTGTTTTTT. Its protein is CASSPGQGEGELFF.

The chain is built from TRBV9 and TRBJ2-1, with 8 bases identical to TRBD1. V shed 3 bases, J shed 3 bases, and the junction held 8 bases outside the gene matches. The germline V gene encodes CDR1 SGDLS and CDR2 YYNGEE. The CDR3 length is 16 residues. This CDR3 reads CASSDRAGGSYNEQFF. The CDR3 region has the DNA TGTGCCAGCAGCGACCGAGCAGGGGGCAGCTACAATGAGCAGTTCTTC.

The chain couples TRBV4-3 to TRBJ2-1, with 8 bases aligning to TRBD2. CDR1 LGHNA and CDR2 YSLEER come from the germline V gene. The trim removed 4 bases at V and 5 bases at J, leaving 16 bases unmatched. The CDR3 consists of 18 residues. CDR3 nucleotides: TGCGCCAGCAGCCGGAAGCGGCCACTAGCGGCCAATAACAATGAGCAGTTCTTC. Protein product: CASSRKRPLAANNNEQFF.

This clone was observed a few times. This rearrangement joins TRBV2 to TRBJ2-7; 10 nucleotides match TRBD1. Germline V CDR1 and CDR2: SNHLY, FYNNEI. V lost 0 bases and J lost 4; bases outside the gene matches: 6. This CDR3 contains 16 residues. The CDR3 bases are TGTGCCAGCAGTGAAGCGCTAAGGGACAGGGGTTACGAGCAGTACTTC. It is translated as CASSEALRDRGYEQYF.

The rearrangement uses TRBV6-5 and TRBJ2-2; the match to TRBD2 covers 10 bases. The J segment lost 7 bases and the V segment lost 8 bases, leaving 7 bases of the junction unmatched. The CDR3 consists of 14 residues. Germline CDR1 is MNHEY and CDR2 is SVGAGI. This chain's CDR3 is CASGSGRAIGELFF. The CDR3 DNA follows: TGTGCCAGCGGAAGCGGGAGGGCCATCGGGGAGCTGTTTTTT.

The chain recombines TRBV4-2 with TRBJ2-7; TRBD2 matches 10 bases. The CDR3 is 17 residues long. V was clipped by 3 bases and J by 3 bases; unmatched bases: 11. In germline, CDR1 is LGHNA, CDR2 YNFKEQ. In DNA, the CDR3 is TGTGCCAGCAGCCAGTCTTTCGCCCCTAGCGGGAGCTACGAGCAGTACTTC. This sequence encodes CASSQSFAPSGSYEQYF.

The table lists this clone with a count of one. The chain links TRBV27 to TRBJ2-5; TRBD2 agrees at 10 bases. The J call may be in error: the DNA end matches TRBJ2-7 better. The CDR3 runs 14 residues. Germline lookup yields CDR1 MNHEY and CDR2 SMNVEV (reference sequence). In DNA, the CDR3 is TGTGCCAGCCGTCGGGCTAGCGGGAGTTACGAGCAGTACTTC. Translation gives CASRRASGSYEQYF.

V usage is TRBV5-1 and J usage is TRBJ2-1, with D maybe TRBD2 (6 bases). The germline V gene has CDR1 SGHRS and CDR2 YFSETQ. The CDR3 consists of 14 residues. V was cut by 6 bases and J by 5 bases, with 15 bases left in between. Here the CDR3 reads CASTSGPGDNEQFF. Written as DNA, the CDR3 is TGCGCCAGCACCTCCGGGCCGGGGGACAATGAGCAGTTCTTC.